This entry is about one T cell receptor (beta chain). A single count supports this clone. This receptor's antigen is unknown. Per-base quality was not reported, and no clone a single base away is much larger than it. CDR3 length: 14 amino acids, cysteine to phenylalanine. Only the CDR3 DNA stays, 42 bases, in frame from base 1. V and J are truncated by 4 bases and 7 bases respectively, leaving an intervening sequence of 14 bases. In the germline V gene, CDR1 corresponds to MDHEN and CDR2 to SYDVKM. Using the deep immunoSEQ assay, multiplex PCR amplified TCR CDR3 regions from genomic DNA. Extracted genomic DNA from each cell subset was distributed evenly across all wells of several immunoSEQ 96-well plates, and each plate was treated as a replicate. For sorted subsets, each replicate PCR was loaded with 150 to 250 ng genomic DNA, equivalent to some 31,000 T cell genomes. The purified libraries were quantified using a Qubit 3.0 fluorometer, sized with a Bioanalyzer 2100, and then quantified again using the KAPA Library Quantification kit. A separate single-read 150-cycle Illumina NextSeq 550 flow cell was used to sequence each immunoSEQ 96-well plate. In the source study's methods: The immunoSEQ output contained only junctional sequences without quality scores, so filtering could not match that applied to full-length reads. To assign V/J genes and CDR3, sequences were annotated against IMGT germline references using PyIR, a Python wrapper for IgBLAST v1.9. Any read was removed if the V/J assignment was weak (E-value above 1e-6), the CDR3 was missing, or the read contained stop codons, out-of-frame junctions, or ambiguous translated residues. V3J clonotypes were defined as sequences sharing an identical inferred V gene, J gene, and CDR3 amino acid sequence. Percentage overlap between repertoires was calculated by dividing the number of shared unique clonotypes by the size of the smaller repertoire. RTK rarefaction, the Chao1 estimator, and Recon v2.1 estimates of unobserved clonotypes were used to assess repertoire richness. For all TCRbeta clonotypes obtained by the gDNA method from a few donors, generation probabilities were computed with OLGA. TCRdb limited this immuneACCESS table to in-frame rearrangements with V and J called. A share of clones is missing; checked studies link under half to unresolved V genes, and the rest is unexplained. That table supplies the V and J calls and clone size; D and trimming were determined from the DNA. The sample contains a few hundred thousand clones, just over 95% of them found a single time. Of the sample, about 0.34% falls within the top ten clones.

This sample was included in a study of shared clonotypes between healthy human individuals (dated by TCRdb to 2018 to 2021). As for the study more broadly: The cohort included a few men and two women between 18 and 49 years of age. For each donor, CD4 naive and CD4 memory were each given three plates, CD8 naive was given two plates, and CD8 memory was given one plate. The study deeply sequenced blood TCR repertoires of about 5 healthy adults to estimate repertoire size and the extent of clonotype sharing between individuals. Different laboratories and diverse techniques were used to prepare libraries and sequence TCR repertoires, to increase sequencing depth and limit assay-specific biases. Per donor, leukapheresis produced somewhere between about 0.94 and 9 billion PBMCs. Overall study outcomes, separate from this receptor: Even with the large sequencing depth, rarefaction of the sorted-subset datasets indicated that sequencing was incomplete. Based on pairwise subsampling, the degree of clonotype sharing among donors was expected to be affected by sequencing depth. Higher generation probabilities were observed for clonotypes shared by all four sorted-subset donors than for non-shared clonotypes. Sampling was restricted to blood, and TCR repertoires in tissues likely differ from the TCR repertoires found in blood. Estimated clonotype richness was generally larger for naive than for memory subsets. Across a few donors, around 5% of naive CD4, approximately 3.5% of naive CD8, around 2.5% of memory CD4, and approximately 0.42% of memory CD8 clonotypes were shared. Because the study included a small number of donors, the genetic and exposure-history diversity represented was limited.

Donors were healthy HIV-negative adults with no recently reported acute infections or vaccinations. Only Caucasian adults living in Nashville, Tennessee, USA were represented among the donors. CD8 memory samples combined magnetically selected CD45RO+ cells with CCR7-negative CD45RA+ effector memory (TemRA) cells. Blood was obtained by leukapheresis, after which PBMCs were separated by Ficoll-Histopaque density gradient centrifugation and cryopreserved in liquid nitrogen vapor phase. Purity and quantity of every magnetically sorted T cell population were checked by analytical flow cytometry. Genomic DNA was isolated from each sorted fraction and quantified by UV absorbance on a Nanodrop 2000c.

Input material: memory CD8+ T cells sorted from blood. The cell subset or site label, read with the paper, signifies: CD45RO+ cells pooled with CCR7-negative TemRA cells. This sequence uses TRBV28 and TRBJ1-5; the D gene is possibly TRBD1, with 5 bases matching. This clonotype originated in a man aged 30-40 years in good health. The CDR3 region reads CASSSRVPKQPQHF. Read as DNA, the sequence is TGTGCCAGCAGTTCCAGGGTGCCTAAGCAGCCCCAGCATTTT.